This T cell receptor (beta chain) was profiled in a study of Graves' ophthalmopathy and Graves' hyperthyroidism. Overall study: Specimen type is peripheral blood, obtained at initial diagnosis before any treatment.

Study findings and constraints: Thyroid clonotypes that were expanded above 0.001 frequency mostly also appeared in blood.

Ineligible for inclusion were patients with other autoimmune diseases, uncontrolled infections, pregnancy or lactation. The authors isolated PBMCs from approximately 10 ml of fresh peripheral blood. Of note for this clonotype: The antigen is unknown.

Using RNA transcripts, the TCR beta CDR3 regions were amplified. A first-round RT-PCR used HTBI primers, followed by a second-round multiplex PCR. TCRdb passed the multiplex PCR reads through MiXCR, listing each CDR3 protein once. The table lists some 240,000 distinct CDR3 sequences, less than 55% of them singletons. The V gene's germline CDR1 is ENHRY and CDR2 SYGVKD. Trimming took off 11 bases at V and 5 bases at J, with 21 bases between the two ends. CDR3 length: 14 residues. This rearrangement joins TRBV10-3 to TRBJ1-2, with D maybe TRBD1 (5 bases). The sequencing input was peripheral blood. The receptor was isolated from an adult man with Graves' ophthalmopathy. The CDR3 region has the DNA TGTGCCTCCAACCCATCGGGGACGCGGTATGGCTACACCTTC. The encoded protein is CASNPSGTRYGYTF.